The 25 T cell receptor beta chains below come from one sample, sequenced in a study of T cell repertoires in cytomegalovirus infection (dated by TCRdb to the late 2010s). The treatment or condition label, as the study defines it: in vitro stimulation with specific CMV peptide epitopes to enrich CMV-specific T cells. The instrument given in TCRdb is Illumina HiSeq 1500. TCRdb trimmed public reads at Q25 via fastp, called clones via MiXCR and kept in-frame beta chains. Merged by CDR3 protein, the rows form single entries marked with the most common genes and DNA. The sample table lists approximately 590,000 distinct CDR3 sequences, 40% of them with a count of one. The ten largest clones add up to around 48% of the sample. Their cognate antigens are unknown. The sample consisted of cultured PBMCs, taken from culture after CMV antigen stimulation. All receptors come from a human donor in good health (CMV status not recorded). Some clones in this sample may be carry-over from other donors' samples.

The chain has TRBV6-6 and TRBJ1-1; no reliable D call. Germline loops: CDR1 MNHNY, CDR2 SVGAGI (reference sequence). The CDR3 covers 11 residues. V dropped 8 bases and J dropped 10 bases, with 14 bases sitting between them. Written as DNA, the CDR3 is TGTGCCAGCGGGGTCGGCGAGGGAGCTTTCTTT. Protein: CASGVGEGAFF.

This clonotype was seen many times. The chain employs TRBV7-2 and TRBJ2-1; the match to TRBD2 covers 15 bases. V lost 1 base and J lost 8; bases outside the gene matches: 9. The CDR3 spans 18 residues. In germline, CDR1 is SGHTA, CDR2 FQGNSA. The CDR3 protein is CASSLGTSGGAKFYEQFF. CDR3 nucleotide sequence: TGTGCCAGCAGCTTAGGGACTAGCGGGGGGGCCAAGTTCTATGAGCAGTTCTTC.

The CDR3 is CASSLARGDEQYF. The CDR3 coding sequence is TGTGCCAGCAGCTTAGCCCGGGGGGACGAGCAGTACTTC. The rearrangement joins TRBV7-8 to TRBJ2-7; 7 bases are shared with TRBD2. Germline CDR1 is SGHVS and CDR2 is FQNEAQ. CDR3 length: 13 amino acids. Losses at the gene ends were 0 bases for V and 5 bases for J; bases not matched to a gene: 1.

This clonotype was observed at least ten times. The chain links TRBV7-2 to TRBJ1-1; 7 bases are shared with TRBD1. The junction had 7 bases not matched to a gene; V was cut back by 5 bases and J by 4 bases. The CDR3 consists of 14 residues. In germline, CDR1 is SGHTA, CDR2 FQGNSA. In DNA form, the CDR3 reads TGTGCCAGCAGCACCCGACAGGGACCCACTGAAGCTTTCTTT. Protein sequence: CASSTRQGPTEAFF.

The CDR3 nucleotides are TGTGCCAGCACCCAGCCGCGGGGGGGGCCGGGGGAGCAGTACTTC. As protein: CASTQPRGGPGEQYF. This chain connects TRBV7-9 to TRBJ2-7; 9 bases match TRBD2. V lost 7 bases and J lost 7; bases outside the gene matches: 14. The germline gives CDR1 SEHNR, CDR2 FQNEAQ (reference sequence). The length of the CDR3 is 15 residues.

The V gene is TRBV20-1, the J gene TRBJ2-3; 9 bases align to TRBD2. V shed 1 base and J 4 bases; nucleotides not matched to a gene: 9. The CDR3 has 16 residues. Germline lookup yields CDR1 DFQATT and CDR2 SNEGSKA (reference sequence). The CDR3 is CSARAEGTSNPDTQYF. CDR3 nucleotides: TGCAGTGCTAGAGCAGAGGGGACTAGCAATCCAGATACGCAGTATTTT.

The table lists this clonotype with a few counts. The rearrangement uses TRBV11-1 and TRBJ2-4, with D tentatively TRBD1 or TRBD2 (5 bases each). The germline V and J ends were trimmed by 5 bases and 0 bases, with 14 bases remaining between them. CDR1 SGHAT and CDR2 FQDESV come from the germline V gene (reference sequence). The CDR3 runs 16 residues. The DNA for the CDR3 is TGTGCCAGCAGCCAAGGGACCTCCATAGCCAAAAACATTCAGTACTTC. Translating it yields CASSQGTSIAKNIQYF.

The chain joins TRBV4-2 to TRBJ2-7; 7 positions agree with TRBD2. V gave up 1 base and J gave up 2 bases; unmatched junction bases: 2. CDR1 is LGHNA and CDR2 is YNFKEQ in the germline V gene. The CDR3 contains 14 residues. CDR3 coding DNA: TGTGCCAGCAGCCAAGTTGGGAGGGCCTACGAGCAGTACTTC. It translates to CASSQVGRAYEQYF.

The CDR3 bases are TGTGCCAGTAGCCGACACGGCCCGGGACAGGGTTCTGGGGCCAACGTCCTGACTTTC. It encodes CASSRHGPGQGSGANVLTF. The genes are TRBV19 and TRBJ2-6, with 9 positions matching TRBD1. The CDR3 covers 19 residues. After removal of 6 bases from V and 1 base from J, the junction contained 13 bases not matched to a gene. Germline V gives CDR1 LNHDA, CDR2 SQIVND (reference sequence).

This clonotype occurred a few times. This chain links TRBV4-3 with TRBJ1-1; D uncertain. The V end lost 8 bases, the J end lost 1 base, and 11 bases lay between the germline ends. The CDR3 sequence is 13 residues long. From germline, CDR1 is LGHNA and CDR2 YSLEER. CDR3 in amino acids: CASGLTWNTEAFF. CDR3 DNA: TGCGCCAGCGGTCTTACCTGGAACACTGAAGCTTTCTTT.

The genes are TRBV7-2 and TRBJ2-1; D is possibly TRBD1 (6 bases). The CDR3 is 15 amino acids. CDR1 and CDR2 (germline): SGHTA, FQGNSA. Trimming took 3 bases from V and 2 from J, leaving 11 bases between them. The CDR3: CASSFRAGAYNEQFF. CDR3 nucleotide sequence: TGTGCCAGCAGCTTCAGGGCAGGGGCCTACAATGAGCAGTTCTTC.

This chain connects TRBV11-2 to TRBJ2-7; D not certain. With 0 bases removed from V and 6 bases from J, the gap between germline ends came to 6 bases. Looked up from germline, CDR1 is SGHAT and CDR2 is FQNNGV. The length of the CDR3 is 12 residues. Here the CDR3 DNA reads TGTGCCAGCAGCTTAGATCCCTCCGAGCAGTACTTC. This encodes CASSLDPSEQYF.

In this sample, this clonotype turned up once. V is TRBV6-1 and J is TRBJ2-1, with D maybe TRBD2 (6 bases). CDR1 and CDR2 (germline): MNHNS, SASEGT. Deletions cut 1 base from V and 4 bases from J, with 8 bases between. The CDR3 contains 14 residues. CDR3 region: CASSEVGGYNEQFF. In DNA, the CDR3 is TGTGCCAGCAGTGAAGTGGGGGGATACAATGAGCAGTTCTTC.

CDR3 protein: CSARQGASNQPQHF. In nucleotides, the CDR3 is TGCAGTGCTCGACAGGGGGCCAGCAATCAGCCCCAGCATTTT. The V gene is TRBV20-1, the J gene TRBJ1-5, with 10 bases that match TRBD1. With 5 bases clipped from V and 1 base from J, the junction kept 2 bases outside the gene matches. The germline V gene encodes CDR1 DFQATT and CDR2 SNEGSKA (reference sequence). The CDR3 covers 14 residues.

This clonotype appeared a few times. V and J are TRBV5-4 and TRBJ2-3; 11 positions match TRBD2. The CDR3 has 16 amino acids. The V and J ends lost 1 base and 5 bases, in that order; junction bases with no gene match: 6. CDR1 is SGHNT and CDR2 is YYREEE in the germline V gene (reference sequence). This CDR3 reads CASSLNSGGAGDTQYF. CDR3 coding DNA: TGTGCCAGCAGCTTGAATAGCGGGGGGGCGGGAGATACGCAGTATTTT.

J is TRBJ2-3 and V is TRBV2; no definite D call. Trimming stripped 0 bases from V and 4 bases from J, with 5 bases between. Germline loops: CDR1 SNHLY, CDR2 FYNNEI. The CDR3 spans 13 residues. CDR3 in amino acids: CASSEAGPDTQYF. The CDR3 nucleotides are TGTGCCAGCAGTGAAGCGGGCCCAGATACGCAGTATTTT.

V and J are TRBV7-8 and TRBJ2-3; D ambiguous. Germline CDR1 and CDR2: SGHVS and FQNEAQ. CDR3 length: 14 amino acids. V dropped 5 bases and J dropped 2 bases, with 11 bases sitting between them. CDR3 sequence: CASSPRYVTDTQYF. DNA of the CDR3: TGTGCCAGCAGCCCCAGATATGTCACAGATACGCAGTATTTT.

J is TRBJ1-5 and V is TRBV6-1, with a tentative D call TRBD1 (5 bases). The V and J ends lost 6 bases and 2 bases respectively, with 11 bases between them. Germline-derived CDR1 and CDR2 are MNHNS and SASEGT. The CDR3 contains 14 residues. The CDR3, as DNA: TGTGCCAGCAGCCCGGGACTTCGCAATCAGCCCCAGCATTTT. As protein: CASSPGLRNQPQHF.

This chain uses TRBV6-2 or TRBV6-3 with TRBJ2-1, with D tentatively TRBD2 (7 bases). The V and J ends lost 0 bases and 2 bases respectively, with 8 bases between them. CDR3 size: 15 residues. Germline CDR1 is MNHEY and CDR2 is SVGEGT. The CDR3 is CASSYSGGPYNEQFF. The CDR3 region has the DNA TGTGCCAGCAGTTACTCGGGGGGGCCCTACAATGAGCAGTTCTTC.

The gene calls are TRBV27 and TRBJ1-2; 9 bases agree with TRBD1. Germline loops: CDR1 MNHEY, CDR2 SMNVEV (reference sequence). CDR3 length: 14 amino acids. V gave up 4 bases and J gave up 7 bases; unmatched junction bases: 7. The CDR3 nucleotides are TGTGCCAGCAGTTCCCACACAGGGGGCCTTGGCTACACCTTC. This codes for CASSSHTGGLGYTF.

This clonotype was recorded once. The CDR3 sequence: CASSFPGAPGANVLTF. DNA of the CDR3: TGTGCCAGCAGCTTTCCAGGGGCCCCTGGGGCCAACGTCCTGACTTTC. V is TRBV7-9 and J is TRBJ2-6, with D possibly being TRBD1 (6 bases). The CDR3 spans 16 residues. V was trimmed by 3 bases and J by 2 bases, leaving 11 bases between them. Germline assignment: CDR1 SEHNR and CDR2 FQNEAQ (reference sequence).

The chain uses TRBV6-2 or TRBV6-3 and TRBJ2-7; a possible D gene is TRBD2 (6 bases). Germline V gene data show CDR1 as MNHEY and CDR2 as SVGEGT. V shed 0 bases and J shed 2 bases, with 17 bases lying between them. The length of the CDR3 is 17 residues. In nucleotides, the CDR3 is TGTGCCAGCAGTTACTCCCCGTGGGTAGCGGAAACCTACGAGCAGTACTTC. The encoded protein is CASSYSPWVAETYEQYF.

This chain uses TRBV7-9 with TRBJ2-3; TRBD2 aligns across 9 bases. After removal of 8 bases from V and 2 bases from J, the junction contained 11 bases not matched to a gene. The CDR3 covers 16 residues. Germline values: CDR1 SEHNR, CDR2 FQNEAQ (reference sequence). CDR3 DNA sequence: TGTGCCAGCTCTCCGAGGGTAGCGGGAGTCACAGATACGCAGTATTTT. It is translated as CASSPRVAGVTDTQYF.

The gene calls are TRBV19 and TRBJ1-5; 7 bases fit TRBD1. The CDR3 is 14 amino acids. Germline V gene data show CDR1 as LNHDA and CDR2 as SQIVND (reference sequence). V was pared by 4 bases and J by 3 bases, with 3 bases of the junction left unmatched. The CDR3 loop is CASSKTGINQPQHF. CDR3 nucleotides: TGTGCCAGTAGTAAGACAGGGATCAATCAGCCCCAGCATTTT.

At least ten counts were recorded for this clonotype. The CDR3 sequence: CASSPQSGSRTDTQYF. CDR3 coding DNA: TGTGCCAGCAGCCCTCAGAGCGGGAGTAGGACAGATACGCAGTATTTT. This sequence joins TRBV7-2 and TRBJ2-3; 8 nucleotides align to TRBD2. The CDR3 consists of 16 residues. The ends lost 5 bases at V and 3 bases at J; junction bases unmatched: 10. Germline V gene lookup returns CDR1 SGHTA and CDR2 FQGNSA.